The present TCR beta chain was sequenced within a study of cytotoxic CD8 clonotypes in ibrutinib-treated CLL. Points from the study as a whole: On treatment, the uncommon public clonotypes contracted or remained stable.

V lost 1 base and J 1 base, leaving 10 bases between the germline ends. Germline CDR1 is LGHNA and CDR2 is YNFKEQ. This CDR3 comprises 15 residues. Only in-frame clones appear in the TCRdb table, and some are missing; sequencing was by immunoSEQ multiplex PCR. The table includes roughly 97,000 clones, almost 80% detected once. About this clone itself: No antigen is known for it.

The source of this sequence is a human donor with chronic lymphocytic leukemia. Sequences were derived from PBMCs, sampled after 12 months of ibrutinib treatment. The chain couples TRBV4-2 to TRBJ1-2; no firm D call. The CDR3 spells CASSQAAEDNYGYTF. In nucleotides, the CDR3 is TGTGCCAGCAGCCAAGCTGCTGAAGATAACTATGGCTACACCTTC.